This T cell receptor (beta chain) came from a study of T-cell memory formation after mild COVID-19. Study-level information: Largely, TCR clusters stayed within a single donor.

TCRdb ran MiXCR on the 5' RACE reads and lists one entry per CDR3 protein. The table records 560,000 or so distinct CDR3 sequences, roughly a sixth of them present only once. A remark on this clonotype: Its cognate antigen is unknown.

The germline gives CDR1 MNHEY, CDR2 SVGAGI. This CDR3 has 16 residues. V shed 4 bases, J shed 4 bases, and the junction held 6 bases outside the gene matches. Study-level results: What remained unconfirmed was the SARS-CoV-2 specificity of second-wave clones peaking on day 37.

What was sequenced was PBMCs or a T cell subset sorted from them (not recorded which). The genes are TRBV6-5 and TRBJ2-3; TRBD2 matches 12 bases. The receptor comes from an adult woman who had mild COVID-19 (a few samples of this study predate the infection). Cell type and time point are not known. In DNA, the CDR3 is TGTGCCAGCAGTTCGACTAGCGGGAGACGTGCAGATACGCAGTATTTT. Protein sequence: CASSSTSGRRADTQYF.